Below, 28 T cell receptor beta chains from the same sample are listed, as sequenced in a study of blood T cell repertoires in COVID-19. Sequenced by immunoSEQ multiplex PCR; TCRdb stores in-frame clones only, minus some. Of roughly 69,000 clones listed, under 90% are singletons. What was sequenced was peripheral blood. Receptors originate from a human donor in a cohort sampled during active COVID-19.

In this sample, this clone turned up once. The chain combines TRBV5-8 with TRBJ2-7; the D gene is possibly TRBD2 (5 bases). The germline V and J ends were trimmed by 5 bases and 9 bases, with 15 bases remaining between them. Germline V gene data show CDR1 as SGHTS and CDR2 as YDEGEE. CDR3 length: 12 residues. In DNA, the CDR3 is TGTGCCAGCAGGGTAGCAAGAGAGGGGCAGTACTTC. As protein: CASRVAREGQYF.

This chain connects TRBV24-1 to TRBJ2-1, with 13 bases aligning to TRBD2. The CDR3 is made up of 16 amino acids. The junction had 6 bases not matched to a gene; V was cut back by 3 bases and J by 8 bases. The germline V gene has CDR1 KGHDR and CDR2 SFDVKD. Written as DNA, the CDR3 is TGTGCCACCAGTGATAGGACTAGCGGGAGTCAGGATGAGCAGTTCTTC. This sequence encodes CATSDRTSGSQDEQFF.

This clone was detected once. The chain couples TRBV6-5 to TRBJ1-5; tentatively, D is TRBD1 (5 bases). CDR1 and CDR2 from the germline V gene are MNHEY and SVGAGI. The V end lost 8 bases, the J end lost 5 bases, and 10 bases lay between the germline ends. The CDR3 extends over 12 amino acids. The CDR3 spells CASSKGDQPQHF. CDR3 nucleotides: TGTGCCAGCTCGAAAGGGGATCAGCCCCAGCATTTT.

V usage is TRBV7-9 and J usage is TRBJ1-4; tentatively, D is TRBD1 (6 bases). Per the germline V gene, CDR1 is SEHNR and CDR2 is FQNEAQ (reference sequence). V was cut by 1 base and J by 8 bases, with 11 bases left in between. The CDR3 contains 14 residues. CDR3 coding DNA: TGTGCCAGCAGCTTAGTACAGGGCGGGGAAAAACTGTTTTTT. It is translated as CASSLVQGGEKLFF. The full variable domain, in which reference TRBV7-9 and TRBJ1-4 provide the parts outside the CDR3, is DTGVSQNPRHKITKRGQNVTFRCDPISEHNRLYWYRQTLGQGPEFLTYFQNEAQLEKSRLLSDRFSAERPKGSFSTLEIQRTEQGDSAMYLCASSLVQGGEKLFFGSGTQLSVL.

The chain uses TRBV14 and TRBJ2-6, with 11 bases matching TRBD2. Germline lookup yields CDR1 SGHDN and CDR2 FVKESK. V shed 5 bases and J 2 bases; nucleotides not matched to a gene: 17. CDR3 size: 21 residues. The CDR3 nucleotides read TGTGCCAGCAGCTCAAGTGCGAGCGCTAGCGGGAGGTATACTGGGGCCAACGTCCTGACTTTC. Protein product: CASSSSASASGRYTGANVLTF.

This rearrangement joins TRBV5-1 to TRBJ2-3; 9 bases map to TRBD2. This CDR3 has 15 residues. CDR1 is SGHRS, CDR2 YFSETQ, per germline. The junction had 4 bases not matched to a gene; V was cut back by 3 bases and J by 2 bases. The CDR3 region is CASSSSGGSTDTQYF. For the CDR3, the DNA is TGCGCCAGCAGCTCCAGCGGGGGGTCCACAGATACGCAGTATTTT.

The CDR3 bases are TGTGCCAGCAACGTGGGGGGGCTACCATACTACGAGCAGTACTTC. It is translated as CASNVGGLPYYEQYF. This chain joins TRBV5-5 and TRBJ2-7; D is possibly TRBD2 (7 bases). Germline V gene sequence: CDR1 SGHKS, CDR2 YYEKEE (reference sequence). Trimming stripped 6 bases from V and 3 bases from J, with 19 bases between. This CDR3 spans 15 amino acids. Complete variable domain (other parts from reference TRBV5-5 and TRBJ2-7): DAGVTQSPTHLIKTRGQQVTLRCSPISGHKSVSWYQQVLGQGPQFIFQYYEKEERGRGNFPDRFSARQFPNYSSELNVNALLLGDSALYLCASNVGGLPYYEQYFGPGTRLTVT.

The rearrangement joins TRBV5-1 to TRBJ2-3; 12 bases line up with TRBD2. This CDR3 spans 18 amino acids. V dropped 2 bases and J dropped 7; count of bases not matched to a gene: 14. The germline CDR1 and CDR2 sequences are SGHRS and YFSETQ. The CDR3 protein is CASSLMRPRTSGDHTQYF. In DNA form, the CDR3 reads TGCGCCAGCAGCTTAATGCGACCTCGGACTAGCGGGGACCATACGCAGTATTTT.

The V and J genes are TRBV29-1 and TRBJ2-7; D is uncertain. This CDR3 is 11 amino acids long. The ends were cut back, 7 bases at V and 3 bases at J, with 10 bases in the middle. Germline V lookup: CDR1 SQVTM, CDR2 ANQGSEA. The CDR3 protein is CSAHLGYEQYF. The CDR3 DNA is TGCAGCGCCCACCTCGGCTACGAGCAGTACTTC.

The chain recombines TRBV28 with TRBJ1-2; D remains ambiguous. CDR1 and CDR2 (germline): MDHEN, SYDVKM. The CDR3 is made up of 13 amino acids. V shed 2 bases and J shed 4 bases, with 8 bases lying between them. For the CDR3, the DNA is TGTGCCAGCAGTTTAGGCGGAGGCTATGGCTACACCTTC. Protein sequence: CASSLGGGYGYTF.

This chain links TRBV7-2 with TRBJ1-4; D may be TRBD1 (5 bases). Germline assignment: CDR1 SGHTA and CDR2 FQGNSA. V lost 5 bases and J lost 4, with 11 bases in between. CDR3 length: 14 amino acids. Here the CDR3 reads CASSVSRGNEKLFF. The CDR3 DNA sequence: TGTGCCAGCAGCGTATCTAGGGGTAATGAAAAACTGTTTTTT.

This clone was observed a handful of times. The chain is built from TRBV2 and TRBJ1-5; D possibly corresponds to TRBD1 (5 bases). Germline CDR1 is SNHLY and CDR2 is FYNNEI. The CDR3 loop spans 12 amino acids. The V gene lost 6 bases and the J gene lost 9 bases, with 12 bases spanning the gap. The DNA for the CDR3 is TGTGCCAGCAGACCCGGGGGAGGGCCCCAGCATTTT. Its protein is CASRPGGGPQHF.

For the CDR3, the DNA is TGTGCCAGCAGCTTACGACTAGCTGGAGGAGAGACCCAGTACTTC. This gives the protein CASSLRLAGGETQYF. V and J are TRBV13 and TRBJ2-5, with 7 bases that match TRBD2. This CDR3 is 15 amino acids long. V gave up 2 bases and J gave up 4 bases; unmatched junction bases: 7. From germline, CDR1 is PRHDT and CDR2 FYEKMQ (reference sequence). Based on the CDR3 plus reference TRBV13 and TRBJ2-5, the full variable domain is AAGVIQSPRHLIKEKRETATLKCYPIPRHDTVYWYQQGPGQDPQFLISFYEKMQSDKGSIPDRFSAQQFSDYHSELNMSSLELGDSALYFCASSLRLAGGETQYFGPGTRLLVL.

The rearrangement joins TRBV4-3 to TRBJ2-7; 8 positions agree with TRBD1. From germline, CDR1 is LGHNA and CDR2 YSLEER. Trimming cost V 4 bases and J 2 bases; bases outside gene matches: 4. The CDR3 has 14 residues. As DNA, the CDR3 is TGCGCCAGCAGCCCGGGGACAGGCGCCTACGAGCAGTACTTC. Translated: CASSPGTGAYEQYF.

CDR3 in DNA: TGTGCCACCAGCAGAGATAGGGAGACCTACGAGCAGTACTTC. Its translation: CATSRDRETYEQYF. The chain carries TRBV15 and TRBJ2-7, with D maybe TRBD2 (5 bases). Trimming stripped 0 bases from V and 2 bases from J, with 8 bases between. CDR1 and CDR2 (germline): LNHNV, YYDKDF (reference sequence). The CDR3 has 14 amino acids.

The chain has TRBV7-9 and TRBJ1-1; D gene uncertain. The CDR3 totals 13 residues. CDR1 is SEHNR, CDR2 FQNEAQ, per germline (reference sequence). V dropped 2 bases and J dropped 2 bases, with 6 bases sitting between them. CDR3 bases: TGTGCCAGCAGCTTACATAGCAACACTGAAGCTTTCTTT. Translation: CASSLHSNTEAFF.

The chain carries TRBV10-3 and TRBJ2-7; D possibly corresponds to TRBD1 (6 bases). V dropped 0 bases and J dropped 4 bases, with 10 bases sitting between them. This CDR3 has 14 residues. Germline V gives CDR1 ENHRY, CDR2 SYGVKD. In nucleotides, the CDR3 is TGTGCCATCAGTGAGTCGACGGGGACATACGAGCAGTACTTC. This gives the protein CAISESTGTYEQYF.

The rearrangement joins TRBV4-2 to TRBJ1-1, with D unresolved. Trimming left V 4 bases short and J 1 base short, with 16 bases between. The CDR3 contains 16 residues. Germline lookup yields CDR1 LGHNA and CDR2 YNFKEQ. The CDR3 bases are TGTGCCAGCAGCCCCGGTGTCGCCATTCAGAACACTGAAGCTTTCTTT. This codes for CASSPGVAIQNTEAFF.

A single count supports this clone. The chain is built from TRBV27 and TRBJ2-7, with 9 bases that match TRBD2. This CDR3 is built from 15 residues. Trimming removed 6 bases from V and 3 bases from J; junction bases left unmatched: 9. Germline V gene lookup returns CDR1 MNHEY and CDR2 SMNVEV (reference sequence). CDR3 amino acids: CASRGGAGGIYEQYF. In DNA, the CDR3 is TGTGCCAGCAGGGGAGGCGCGGGAGGGATCTACGAGCAGTACTTC.

The rearrangement links TRBV28 to TRBJ1-4; 7 positions agree with TRBD1. This CDR3 comprises 21 residues. The germline V gene has CDR1 MDHEN and CDR2 SYDVKM. With V trimmed by 0 bases and J by 3 bases, 19 bases remained unmatched. The CDR3 DNA reads TGTGCCAGCAGTTTATGGACAATGAACGGGGACAGCGATCCTTCTAATGAAAAACTGTTTTTT. This encodes CASSLWTMNGDSDPSNEKLFF. Drawing the rest from reference TRBV28 and TRBJ1-4, the complete variable domain is DVKVTQSSRYLVKRTGEKVFLECVQDMDHENMFWYRQDPGLGLRLIYFSYDVKMKEKGDIPEGYSVSREKKERFSLILESASTNQTSMYLCASSLWTMNGDSDPSNEKLFFGSGTQLSVL.

Comment on this clone: The germline gene is not matched at one end of the junction; a read error may be the cause. The chain employs TRBV7-2 and TRBJ1-1, with D unresolved. CDR3 size: 12 residues. Per germline, CDR1 SGHTA and CDR2 FQGNSA. CDR3 DNA: TGTGCCAGCAGCTTTACTTCAGGAAAGCTGGTCTTT. Translated, it gives CASSFTSGKLVF.

The chain is built from TRBV7-6 and TRBJ2-5; a possible D gene is TRBD1 (5 bases). Germline lookup yields CDR1 SGHVS and CDR2 FNYEAQ. The V end was cut by 1 base, the J end by 0 bases, with 6 bases between. The CDR3 runs 14 residues. As DNA, the CDR3 is TGTGCCAGCAGCTTAGGACAGTACCAAGAGACCCAGTACTTC. It yields the protein CASSLGQYQETQYF. Using reference TRBV7-6 and TRBJ2-5 for the parts outside the CDR3, the full variable domain is GAGVSQSPRYKVTKRGQDVALRCDPISGHVSLYWYRQALGQGPEFLTYFNYEAQQDKSGLPNDRFSAERPEGSISTLTIQRTEQRDSAMYRCASSLGQYQETQYFGPGTRLLVL.

Of note for this clone: One end of the junction does not line up with germline, which may come from a read error. The chain employs TRBV9 and TRBJ1-2; no definite D call. From germline, CDR1 is SGDLS and CDR2 YYNGEE. The CDR3 is 11 residues long. The CDR3 DNA reads TGTGCCAGCAGCGTTAAGACATCCGACGTCTTC. Its translation: CASSVKTSDVF.

This clone was counted only a few times. The rearrangement links TRBV7-2 to TRBJ1-1, with 7 bases identical to TRBD1. Per the germline V gene, CDR1 is SGHTA and CDR2 is FQGNSA. With V trimmed by 1 base and J by 0 bases, 2 bases remained unmatched. The CDR3 has 15 amino acids. For the CDR3, the DNA is TGTGCCAGCAGCTTAGGGGGACAGATGAACACTGAAGCTTTCTTT. Residues: CASSLGGQMNTEAFF.

The chain carries TRBV12-3 or TRBV12-4 and TRBJ2-7; D not certain. This CDR3 has 12 amino acids. Trimming removed 2 bases from V and 4 bases from J, with 6 bases in between. DNA of the CDR3: TGTGCCAGCAGTTTATCAATTTACGAGCAGTACTTC. This gives the protein CASSLSIYEQYF.

This chain uses TRBV2 with TRBJ1-1; TRBD1 aligns across 8 bases. Trimming cost V 10 bases and J 5 bases; bases outside gene matches: 9. Per the germline V gene, CDR1 is SNHLY and CDR2 is FYNNEI. The CDR3 runs 13 residues. This CDR3 reads CAIPRDRNTEAFF. Here the CDR3 DNA reads TGTGCCATTCCCCGGGACAGGAATACTGAAGCTTTCTTT. The full variable domain, its missing parts supplied by reference TRBV2 and TRBJ1-1, is EPEVTQTPSHQVTQMGQEVILRCVPISNHLYFYWYRQILGQKVEFLVSFYNNEISEKSEIFDDQFSVERPDGSNFTLKIRSTKLEDSAMYFCAIPRDRNTEAFFGQGTRLTVV.

The V gene is TRBV29-1, the J gene TRBJ1-2, with a weak D call TRBD1 (5 bases). The CDR3 consists of 15 residues. The germline V and J ends were trimmed by 2 bases and 3 bases, with 16 bases remaining between them. The germline V gene encodes CDR1 SQVTM and CDR2 ANQGSEA. DNA for the CDR3: TGCAGCGTTGAATCTCGGGACTTCCAACACTATGGCTACACCTTC. Protein sequence: CSVESRDFQHYGYTF.

The chain employs TRBV5-4 and TRBJ2-7; maybe TRBD2 (6 bases). V lost 3 bases and J lost 4, with 11 bases in between. CDR1 SGHNT and CDR2 YYREEE come from the germline V gene (reference sequence). The length of the CDR3 is 13 residues. CDR3 sequence (DNA): TGTGCCAGCAGCTCGGGAGTGGGTTACGAGCAGTACTTC. Protein product: CASSSGVGYEQYF.